This TCR beta chain was identified during a study of blood T cell repertoires in COVID-19. As handled by the study authors: Nucleated cell number was recorded as an estimate derived from reference gene primer amplification. Clones were sequenced by immunoSEQ multiplex PCR, and TCRdb holds only the in-frame ones, with some missing. That table supplies the V and J calls and clone size; D and trimming were determined from the DNA. This sample yields some 200,000 clones, of which around nine tenths are seen a single time; roughly 3.6% belongs to the top ten. Germline-derived CDR1 and CDR2 are MDHEN and SYDVKM. Trimming cost V 5 bases and J 2 bases, with 10 bases left between them. The CDR3 is 14 residues long. This clone occurred once.

The material sequenced was peripheral blood. The sequence came from a man in his late teens or twenties with active or convalescent COVID-19. This chain connects TRBV28 to TRBJ2-1; possibly TRBD1 for D (6 bases). The chain's CDR3 is CASSKQGAYNEQFF. The CDR3 DNA is TGTGCCAGCAGTAAACAGGGAGCCTACAATGAGCAGTTCTTC.